The present entry profiles one T cell receptor beta chain with its context. The target antigen is unknown. This specimen comes from a study of cytomegalovirus exposure and HLA in healthy donors. Looked up from germline, CDR1 is MNHNY and CDR2 is SVGAGI (reference sequence). The CDR3 runs to 12 residues. Trimming left V 6 bases short and J 6 bases short, with 9 bases between. Vbeta (60) and Jbeta (13) primers were used in the PCR. Profiling relied on immunoSEQ multiplex PCR, and the TCRdb table lists in-frame clones only, not all of them. This sample carries roughly 150,000 clones, 75% to 90% of them seen once, and the ten largest clones take around 1.3%. Study findings and constraints: Many donors carried some public TCRs, although rarity characterized most TCR sequences. It was in a later analysis that TCR association rates were seen to vary by HLA locus, highest for DRB1 and lowest for HLA-C.

The specimen sequenced was PBMCs. The TCR sequence derives from a female donor in good health and CMV-seronegative. V usage is TRBV6-6 and J usage is TRBJ1-5; D is undetermined. CDR3 in DNA: TGTGCCAGCAGCCCATCAGGTCAGCCCCAGCATTTT. Its translation: CASSPSGQPQHF.